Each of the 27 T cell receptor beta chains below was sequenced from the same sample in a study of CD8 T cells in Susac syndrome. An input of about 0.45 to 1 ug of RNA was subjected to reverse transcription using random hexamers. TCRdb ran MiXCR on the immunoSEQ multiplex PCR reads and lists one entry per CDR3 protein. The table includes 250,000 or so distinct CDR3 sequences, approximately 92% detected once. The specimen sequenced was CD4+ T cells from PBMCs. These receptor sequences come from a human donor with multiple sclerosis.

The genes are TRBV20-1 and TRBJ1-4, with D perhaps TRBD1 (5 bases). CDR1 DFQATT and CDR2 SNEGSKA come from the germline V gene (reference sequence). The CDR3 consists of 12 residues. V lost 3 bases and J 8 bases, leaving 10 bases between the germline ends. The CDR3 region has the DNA TGCAGTGCTAGCTTCCGGGGGGAAAAACTGTTTTTT. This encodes CSASFRGEKLFF.

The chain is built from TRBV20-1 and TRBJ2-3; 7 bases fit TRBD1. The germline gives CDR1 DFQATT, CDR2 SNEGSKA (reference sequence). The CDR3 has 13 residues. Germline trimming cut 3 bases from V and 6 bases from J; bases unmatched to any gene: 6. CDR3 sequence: CSAREGGHDTQYF. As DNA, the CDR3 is TGCAGTGCTAGGGAAGGGGGCCATGATACGCAGTATTTT.

This chain's CDR3 is CATRPGTGDEQYF. The CDR3 nucleotides read TGCGCCACCCGTCCCGGGACAGGGGACGAGCAGTACTTC. The rearrangement links TRBV5-1 to TRBJ2-7, with 10 bases lining up with TRBD1. CDR1 and CDR2 from the germline V gene are SGHRS and YFSETQ. The V and J ends lost 9 bases and 5 bases, in that order; junction bases with no gene match: 8. CDR3 length: 13 residues.

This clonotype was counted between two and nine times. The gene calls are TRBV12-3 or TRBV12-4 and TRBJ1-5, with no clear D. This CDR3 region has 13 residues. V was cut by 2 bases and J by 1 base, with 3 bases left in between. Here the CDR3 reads CASSLRSNQPQHF. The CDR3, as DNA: TGTGCCAGCAGTTTACGGAGCAATCAGCCCCAGCATTTT.

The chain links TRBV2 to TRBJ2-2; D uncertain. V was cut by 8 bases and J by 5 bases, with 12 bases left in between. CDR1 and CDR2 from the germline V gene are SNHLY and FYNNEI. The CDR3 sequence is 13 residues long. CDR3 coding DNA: TGTGCCAGCGAGACGGCCCAGACCGGGGAGCTGTTTTTT. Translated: CASETAQTGELFF.

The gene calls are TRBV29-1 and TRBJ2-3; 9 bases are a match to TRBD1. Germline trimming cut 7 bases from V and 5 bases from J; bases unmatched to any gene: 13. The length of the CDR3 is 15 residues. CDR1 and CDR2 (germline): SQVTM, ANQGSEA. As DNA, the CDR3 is TGCAGCGCGGAACGACAGGGGGTTGGTCTAGATACGCAGTATTTT. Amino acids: CSAERQGVGLDTQYF.

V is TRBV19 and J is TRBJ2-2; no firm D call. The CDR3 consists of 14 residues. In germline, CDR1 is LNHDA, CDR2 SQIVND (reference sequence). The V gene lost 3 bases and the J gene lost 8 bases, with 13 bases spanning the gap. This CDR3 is CASSILAGQGELFF. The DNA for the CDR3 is TGTGCCAGTAGTATCTTGGCAGGCCAGGGGGAGCTGTTTTTT.

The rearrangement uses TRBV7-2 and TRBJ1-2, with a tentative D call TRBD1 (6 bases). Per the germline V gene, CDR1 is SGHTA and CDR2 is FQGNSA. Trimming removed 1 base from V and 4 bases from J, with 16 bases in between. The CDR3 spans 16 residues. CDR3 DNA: TGTGCCAGCAGCTTAGAGCAGGGGAGGCAGGGCTATGGCTACACCTTC. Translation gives CASSLEQGRQGYGYTF. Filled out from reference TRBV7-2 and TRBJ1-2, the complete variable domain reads GAGVSQSPSNKVTEKGKDVELRCDPISGHTALYWYRQSLGQGLEFLIYFQGNSAPDKSGLPSDRFSAERTGGSVSTLTIQRTQQEDSAVYLCASSLEQGRQGYGYTFGSGTRLTVV.

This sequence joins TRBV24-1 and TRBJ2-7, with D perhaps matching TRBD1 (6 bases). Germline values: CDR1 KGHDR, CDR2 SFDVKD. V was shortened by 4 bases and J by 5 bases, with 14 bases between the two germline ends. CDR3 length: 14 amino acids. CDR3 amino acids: CATSEGVQGNEQYF. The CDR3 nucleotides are TGTGCCACCAGTGAGGGAGTCCAGGGGAACGAGCAGTACTTC.

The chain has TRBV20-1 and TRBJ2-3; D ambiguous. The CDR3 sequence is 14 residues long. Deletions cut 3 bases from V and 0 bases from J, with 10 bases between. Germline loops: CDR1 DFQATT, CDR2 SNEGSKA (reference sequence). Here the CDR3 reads CSARWLTSTDTQYF. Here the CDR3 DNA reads TGCAGTGCTAGGTGGCTTACTAGCACAGATACGCAGTATTTT.

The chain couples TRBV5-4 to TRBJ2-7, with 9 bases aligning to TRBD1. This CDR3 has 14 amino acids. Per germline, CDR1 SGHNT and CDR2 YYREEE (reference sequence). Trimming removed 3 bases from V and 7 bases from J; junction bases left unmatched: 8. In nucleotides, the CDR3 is TGTGCCAGCAGCTCGAGAGACAGGGGGAATGAGCAGTACTTC. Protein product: CASSSRDRGNEQYF.

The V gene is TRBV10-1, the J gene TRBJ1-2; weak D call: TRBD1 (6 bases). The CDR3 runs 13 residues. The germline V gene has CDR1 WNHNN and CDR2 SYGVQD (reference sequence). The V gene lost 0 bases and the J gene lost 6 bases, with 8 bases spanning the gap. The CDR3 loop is CASSESGQHGYTF. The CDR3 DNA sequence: TGCGCCAGCAGTGAGTCCGGACAGCATGGCTACACCTTC.

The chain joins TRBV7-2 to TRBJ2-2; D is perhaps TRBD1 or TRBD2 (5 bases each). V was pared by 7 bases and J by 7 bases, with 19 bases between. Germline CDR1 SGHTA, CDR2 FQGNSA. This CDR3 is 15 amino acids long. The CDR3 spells CASTFSPGRIGELFF. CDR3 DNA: TGTGCCAGCACCTTCAGTCCGGGGCGGATCGGGGAGCTGTTTTTT.

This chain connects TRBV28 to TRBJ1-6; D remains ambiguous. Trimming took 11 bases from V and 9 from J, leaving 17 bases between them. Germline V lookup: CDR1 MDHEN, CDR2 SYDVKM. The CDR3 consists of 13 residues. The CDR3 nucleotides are TGTGCCGTCGCCGGGTTCAGCAGTTCACCCCTCCACTTT. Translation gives CAVAGFSSSPLHF.

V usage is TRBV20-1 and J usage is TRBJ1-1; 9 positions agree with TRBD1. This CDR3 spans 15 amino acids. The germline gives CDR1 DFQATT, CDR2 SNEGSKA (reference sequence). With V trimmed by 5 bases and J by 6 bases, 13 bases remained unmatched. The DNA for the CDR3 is TGCAGTGCTGATGGACAGGGGATATCGAGACCTGAAGCTTTCTTT. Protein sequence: CSADGQGISRPEAFF.

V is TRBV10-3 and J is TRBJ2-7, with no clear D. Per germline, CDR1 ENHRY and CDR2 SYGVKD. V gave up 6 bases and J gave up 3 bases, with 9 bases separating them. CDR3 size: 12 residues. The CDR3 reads CAISPARYEQYF. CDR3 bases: TGTGCCATCAGCCCAGCGCGCTACGAGCAGTACTTC.

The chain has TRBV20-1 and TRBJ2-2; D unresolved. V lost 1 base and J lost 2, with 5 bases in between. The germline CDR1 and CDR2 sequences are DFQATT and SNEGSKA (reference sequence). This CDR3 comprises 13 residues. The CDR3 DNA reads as TGCAGTGCTAGAGGACCAAACACCGGGGAGCTGTTTTTT. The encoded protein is CSARGPNTGELFF.

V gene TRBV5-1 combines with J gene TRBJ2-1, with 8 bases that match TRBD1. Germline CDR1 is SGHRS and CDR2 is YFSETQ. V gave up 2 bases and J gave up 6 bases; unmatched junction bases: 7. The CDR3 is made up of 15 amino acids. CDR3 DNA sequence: TGCGCCAGCAGCTTTCAGGGACAGGCCCCCAATGAGCAGTTCTTC. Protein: CASSFQGQAPNEQFF.

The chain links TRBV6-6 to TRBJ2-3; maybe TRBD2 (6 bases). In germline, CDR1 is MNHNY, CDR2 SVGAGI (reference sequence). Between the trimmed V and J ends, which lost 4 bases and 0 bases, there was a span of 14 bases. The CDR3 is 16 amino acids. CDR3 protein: CASSSVQGLSTDTQYF. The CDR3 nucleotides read TGTGCCAGCAGTTCCGTTCAGGGACTTAGCACAGATACGCAGTATTTT.

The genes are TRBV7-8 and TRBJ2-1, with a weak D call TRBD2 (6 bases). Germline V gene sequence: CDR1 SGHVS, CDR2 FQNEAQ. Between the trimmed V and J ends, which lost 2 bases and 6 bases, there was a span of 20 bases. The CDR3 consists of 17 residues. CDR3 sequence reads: CASSLNPTGRGINEQFF. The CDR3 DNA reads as TGTGCCAGCAGCTTAAATCCCACTGGGCGGGGTATCAATGAGCAGTTCTTC.

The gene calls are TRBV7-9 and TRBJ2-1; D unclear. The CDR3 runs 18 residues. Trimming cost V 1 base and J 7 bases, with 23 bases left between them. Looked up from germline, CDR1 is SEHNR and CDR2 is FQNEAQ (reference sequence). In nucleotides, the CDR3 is TGTGCCAGCAGCTTAGACCACGGTTGGTACGAGCTCGTGAATGAGCAGTTCTTC. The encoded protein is CASSLDHGWYELVNEQFF.

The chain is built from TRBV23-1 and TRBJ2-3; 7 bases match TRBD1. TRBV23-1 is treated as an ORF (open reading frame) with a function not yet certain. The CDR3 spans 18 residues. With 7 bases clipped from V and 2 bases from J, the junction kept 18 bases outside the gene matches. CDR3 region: CASTAAGGPMGDTDTQYF. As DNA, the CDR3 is TGCGCCAGCACGGCGGCAGGGGGTCCGATGGGAGACACAGATACGCAGTATTTT.

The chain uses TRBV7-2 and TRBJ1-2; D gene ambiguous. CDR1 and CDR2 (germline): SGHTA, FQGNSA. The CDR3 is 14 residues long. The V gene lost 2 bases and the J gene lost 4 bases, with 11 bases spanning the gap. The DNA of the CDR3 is TGTGCCAGCAGCTTATCGGGCAGCAGCTATGGCTACACCTTC. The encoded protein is CASSLSGSSYGYTF.

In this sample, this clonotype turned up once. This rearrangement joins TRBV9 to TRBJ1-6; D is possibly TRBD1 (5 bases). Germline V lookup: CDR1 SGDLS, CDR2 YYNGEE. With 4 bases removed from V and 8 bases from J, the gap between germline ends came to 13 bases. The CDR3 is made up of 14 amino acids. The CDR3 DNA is TGTGCCAGCAGCCCGAAGGGGAGTGATTCACCCCTCCACTTT. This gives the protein CASSPKGSDSPLHF.

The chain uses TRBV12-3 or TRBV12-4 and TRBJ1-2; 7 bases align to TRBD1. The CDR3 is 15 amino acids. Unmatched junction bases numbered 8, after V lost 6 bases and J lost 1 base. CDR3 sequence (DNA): TGTGCCAGCAGGGGAACAGGGGTTGGTAACTATGGCTACACCTTC. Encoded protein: CASRGTGVGNYGYTF.

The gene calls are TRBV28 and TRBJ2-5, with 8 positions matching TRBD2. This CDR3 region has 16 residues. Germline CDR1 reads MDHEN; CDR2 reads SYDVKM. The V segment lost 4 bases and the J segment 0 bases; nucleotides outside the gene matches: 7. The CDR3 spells CASSSGGGGYQETQYF. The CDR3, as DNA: TGTGCCAGCAGTTCAGGTGGCGGGGGGTACCAAGAGACCCAGTACTTC.

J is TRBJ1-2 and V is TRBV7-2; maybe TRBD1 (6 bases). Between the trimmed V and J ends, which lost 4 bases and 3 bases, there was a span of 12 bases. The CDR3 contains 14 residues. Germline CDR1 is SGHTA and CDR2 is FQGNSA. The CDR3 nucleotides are TGTGCCAGCAGCTCGGACAGCAGCGACTATGGCTACACCTTC. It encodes CASSSDSSDYGYTF. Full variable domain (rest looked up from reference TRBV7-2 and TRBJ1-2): GAGVSQSPSNKVTEKGKDVELRCDPISGHTALYWYRQSLGQGLEFLIYFQGNSAPDKSGLPSDRFSAERTGGSVSTLTIQRTQQEDSAVYLCASSSDSSDYGYTFGSGTRLTVV.